These 7 T cell receptor beta chains were sequenced from one sample in a study of T-cell reconstitution after alpha-beta-depleted transplantation in children. Unique molecular identifiers were used to barcode this TCRbeta library. Each CDR3 protein is one row after TCRdb ran MiXCR on the PCR reads. The sample carries some 830,000 distinct CDR3 sequences, about 16% recorded once. Sequencing was performed on PBMCs, mostly from graft donor cells, taken 360 days after TCRalphabeta/CD19-depleted stem cell transplant. The receptors here all came from a male patient aged 10 to 17 who had a stem cell transplant for acute lymphoblastic leukemia, so the T cells may come from the graft donor.

This clonotype turned up a few times. The chain combines TRBV12-3 or TRBV12-4 with TRBJ2-7, with 8 bases lining up with TRBD2. Trimming at V came to 5 bases and at J to 4 bases, leaving 10 bases not matched to a gene. The CDR3 sequence is 15 residues long. The CDR3 loop reads CASSGSGRGGYEQYF. Written as DNA, the CDR3 is TGTGCCAGCAGTGGGAGCGGGAGAGGAGGGTACGAGCAGTACTTC.

The chain has TRBV5-1 and TRBJ2-1; D ambiguous. This CDR3 has 15 amino acids. Trimming took 4 bases from V and 1 from J, leaving 12 bases between them. Germline V gene data show CDR1 as SGHRS and CDR2 as YFSETQ. This CDR3 reads CASSPDGWSYNEQFF. CDR3 DNA: TGCGCCAGCAGCCCCGACGGTTGGTCCTACAATGAGCAGTTCTTC.

The chain has TRBV9 and TRBJ2-7; possible D gene TRBD2, 6 bases. The V gene lost 0 bases and the J gene lost 4 bases, with 14 bases spanning the gap. The CDR3 spans 15 residues. Germline CDR1 reads SGDLS; CDR2 reads YYNGEE. CDR3 residues: CASSVASGGLYEQYF. DNA of the CDR3: TGTGCCAGCAGCGTAGCAAGTGGAGGGCTGTACGAGCAGTACTTC.

The chain uses TRBV12-3 or TRBV12-4 and TRBJ2-2; D is unclear. Deletions cut 3 bases from V and 4 bases from J, with 9 bases between. The CDR3 sequence is 14 residues long. CDR3 nucleotides: TGTGCCAGCAGTTTCTGGGGTGGCACCGGGGAGCTGTTTTTT. It specifies CASSFWGGTGELFF.

V usage is TRBV19 and J usage is TRBJ1-2; 7 bases align to TRBD1. J was trimmed by 3 bases and V by 8 bases; bases with no gene match: 12. Germline V gene data show CDR1 as LNHDA and CDR2 as SQIVND (reference sequence). The CDR3 sequence is 15 residues long. CDR3 sequence reads: CASYRQGSKDYGYTF. The CDR3 nucleotides read TGTGCCAGTTACCGACAGGGATCAAAGGACTATGGCTACACCTTC.

This chain joins TRBV4-1 and TRBJ1-1; TRBD1 matches at 8 bases. The ends lost 1 base at V and 3 bases at J; junction bases unmatched: 7. Per germline, CDR1 MGHRA and CDR2 YSYEKL. The CDR3 runs 16 residues. The CDR3 DNA reads TGCGCCAGCAGCCAAGCCCAGGGGGCGATTTACACTGAAGCTTTCTTT. Protein: CASSQAQGAIYTEAFF.

The chain carries TRBV15 and TRBJ2-3; perhaps TRBD2 as D (6 bases). Trimming stripped 1 base from V and 4 bases from J, with 6 bases between. This CDR3 is 13 amino acids long. The germline gives CDR1 LNHNV, CDR2 YYDKDF (reference sequence). This CDR3 reads CATSRGGADTQYF. CDR3 sequence (DNA): TGTGCCACCAGCAGAGGCGGGGCAGATACGCAGTATTTT.